This is a list of T cell receptor beta chains from one sample in a study of cytomegalovirus exposure and HLA in healthy donors. Here immunoSEQ multiplex PCR was the method, and the copy in TCRdb shows in-frame clones only, minus some. The profile shows tens of thousands of clones, roughly 80% of them singletons. Sequenced input: PBMCs. The receptors come from a man in his sixties in good health and CMV-seronegative. Each CDR3 is given with its conserved first and last residue. The D gene is left open where the match is weak. Size is omitted from some rows. Given values are once, few, many or a class for expanded clones.

CDR3: CASSGDREQPQHF; DNA: TGTGCCAGCAGCGGGGACAGGGAGCAGCCCCAGCATTTT; J: TRBJ1-5; size: few; V: TRBV11-2; D: TRBD1
CDR3: CASSLNVGRAEQYF; DNA: TGTGCCAGCAGCTTAAATGTGGGCAGGGCCGAGCAGTACTTC; J: TRBJ2-7; size: .; V: TRBV7-2; D: .
CDR3: CASSLQGRNDTQYF; DNA: TGTGCCAGCAGCTTACAGGGGCGCAATGATACGCAGTATTTT; J: TRBJ2-3; size: .; V: TRBV7-6; D: .
CDR3: CASSSPRGPLEGQFF; DNA: TGTGCCAGCAGCTCCCCGCGGGGGCCTTTGGAGGGGCAGTTCTTC; J: TRBJ2-1; size: .; V: TRBV11-2; D: .
CDR3: CASRIPREQGITDTQYF; DNA: TGTGCCAGTCGTATCCCCCGCGAACAGGGGATCACAGATACGCAGTATTTT; J: TRBJ2-3; size: .; V: TRBV19; D: TRBD1
CDR3: CASSLRQGSDPGANVLTF; DNA: TGTGCCAGCAGCTTACGACAGGGATCGGATCCTGGGGCCAACGTCCTGACTTTC; J: TRBJ2-6; size: .; V: TRBV7-6; D: TRBD1
CDR3: CASLPPARLAGEKNEQFF; DNA: TGTGCGTCCTTACCCCCAGCACGACTAGCGGGAGAAAAGAATGAGCAGTTCTTC; J: TRBJ2-1; size: .; V: TRBV2; D: TRBD2
CDR3: CASRPTASGNTIYF; DNA: TGTGCCAGCAGACCTACAGCCTCTGGAAACACCATATATTTT; J: TRBJ1-3; size: .; V: TRBV7-8; D: .
CDR3: CASSIRDSLYEQYF; DNA: TGCGCCAGCAGTATCCGGGACAGCTTATACGAGCAGTACTTC; J: TRBJ2-7; size: .; V: TRBV10-1; D: TRBD1
CDR3: CASSLDLTGQGYTF; DNA: TGTGCCAGCAGCTTAGATTTAACAGGACAAGGCTACACCTTC; J: TRBJ1-2; size: .; V: TRBV7-9; D: .
CDR3: CASSTGGSGNTIYF; DNA: TGTGCCAGCAGTACAGGGGGCTCTGGAAACACCATATATTTT; J: TRBJ1-3; size: few; V: TRBV6-6; D: TRBD1
CDR3: CAISEGGGPDTQYF; DNA: TGTGCCATCAGTGAGGGGGGGGGTCCAGATACGCAGTATTTT; J: TRBJ2-3; size: .; V: TRBV10-3; D: TRBD2
CDR3: CASRRTGVNTEAFF; DNA: TGTGCCAGCAGGAGGACAGGGGTGAACACTGAAGCTTTCTTT; J: TRBJ1-1; size: .; V: TRBV6-5; D: TRBD1
CDR3: CASSQNVADIQYF; DNA: TGTGCCAGCAGCCAAAACGTAGCCGACATTCAGTACTTC; J: TRBJ2-4; size: few; V: TRBV14; D: .
CDR3: CASSSSPGPLTEQYF; DNA: TGTGCCAGCAGCTCGAGTCCGGGTCCCTTAACCGAGCAGTACTTC; J: TRBJ2-7; size: few; V: TRBV7-2; D: .
CDR3: CASSWSQGANYGYTF; DNA: TGTGCCAGCAGTTGGTCCCAGGGGGCTAACTATGGCTACACCTTC; J: TRBJ1-2; size: .; V: TRBV28; D: TRBD1
CDR3: CASRATGGQYNEQFF; DNA: TGTGCCAGCAGAGCCACAGGGGGACAGTACAATGAGCAGTTCTTC; J: TRBJ2-1; size: .; V: TRBV9; D: TRBD1
CDR3: CASSLTGTRLKDEQFF; DNA: TGTGCCAGCAGCTTAACGGGTACTAGGTTGAAGGATGAGCAGTTCTTC; J: TRBJ2-1; size: .; V: TRBV7-3; D: .
CDR3: CASSSLAGGPREQYF; DNA: TGTGCCAGCAGCTCCCTAGCGGGAGGCCCGCGAGAGCAGTACTTC; J: TRBJ2-7; size: once; V: TRBV5-8; D: TRBD2
CDR3: CASSSAQGQPQHF; DNA: TGTGCCAGCAGTTCAGCACAGGGGCAGCCCCAGCATTTT; J: TRBJ1-5; size: .; V: TRBV28; D: TRBD1
CDR3: CASKVTGGGSPLHF; DNA: TGTGCCAGCAAAGTAACAGGAGGAGGGTCACCCCTCCACTTT; J: TRBJ1-6; size: .; V: TRBV6-1; D: .
CDR3: CASSLDGAFEDTQYF; DNA: TGTGCCAGCAGCTTAGATGGGGCGTTCGAAGATACGCAGTATTTT; J: TRBJ2-3; size: .; V: TRBV11-3; D: .
CDR3: CASKPGGFSYNEQFF; DNA: TGTGCCAGCAAGCCCGGGGGTTTCTCCTACAATGAGCAGTTCTTC; J: TRBJ2-1; size: .; V: TRBV6-5; D: .
CDR3: CASSPSGGNYGYTF; DNA: TGTGCCAGCAGTCCTTCGGGGGGGAACTATGGCTACACCTTC; J: TRBJ1-2; size: .; V: TRBV6-5; D: .
CDR3: CASSYERTADTQYF; DNA: TGTGCCAGCAGTTACGAGCGGACAGCAGATACGCAGTATTTT; J: TRBJ2-3; size: few; V: TRBV6-6; D: .
CDR3: CASSGNGKLFF; DNA: TGTGCCAGCAGCGGTAACGGAAAACTGTTTTTT; J: TRBJ1-4; size: .; V: TRBV7-9; D: .
CDR3: CASSEDGGGAPYNEQFF; DNA: TGTGCCAGCAGTGAAGACGGCGGGGGGGCACCCTACAATGAGCAGTTCTTC; J: TRBJ2-1; size: .; V: TRBV6-1; D: TRBD2
CDR3: CASSLGTTYEQYF; DNA: TGCGCCAGCAGCTTGGGAACTACCTACGAGCAGTACTTC; J: TRBJ2-7; size: .; V: TRBV5-1; D: .
CDR3: CASSEPDSHYTDTQYF; DNA: TGTGCCAGCAGTGAACCGGACAGTCATTATACAGATACGCAGTATTTT; J: TRBJ2-3; size: .; V: TRBV25-1; D: .
CDR3: CSVVTHMNTEAFF; DNA: TGCAGCGTGGTGACTCATATGAACACTGAAGCTTTCTTT; J: TRBJ1-1; size: .; V: TRBV29-1; D: .
CDR3: CASSLAGTDTQYF; DNA: TGTGCCAGCAGCTTGGCCGGCACAGATACGCAGTATTTT; J: TRBJ2-3; size: .; V: TRBV5-6; D: .
CDR3: CASSPLRGSSYNSPLHF; DNA: TGTGCCAGCAGCCCGCTCAGGGGGAGCTCCTATAATTCACCCCTCCACTTT; J: TRBJ1-6; size: .; V: TRBV5-8; D: TRBD1
CDR3: CASSPTGPGEKLFF; DNA: TGTGCCAGCAGTCCGACAGGGCCAGGCGAAAAACTGTTTTTT; J: TRBJ1-4; size: .; V: TRBV27; D: TRBD1
CDR3: CASSLAAEQYF; DNA: TGTGCCAGCAGCTTAGCGGCCGAGCAGTACTTC; J: TRBJ2-7; size: once; V: TRBV7-8; D: .
CDR3: CASKYVQTDYEQYF; DNA: TGTGCCAGCAAATATGTACAGACGGACTACGAGCAGTACTTC; J: TRBJ2-7; size: .; V: TRBV2; D: .
CDR3: CASSVRQTSNYGYTF; DNA: TGTGCCAGCAGTGTTCGACAGACCTCTAACTATGGCTACACCTTC; J: TRBJ1-2; size: .; V: TRBV2; D: .
CDR3: CASSIRGQNTEAFF; DNA: TGTGCCAGTAGTATAAGAGGCCAGAACACTGAAGCTTTCTTT; J: TRBJ1-1; size: .; V: TRBV19; D: .